This TCR beta chain emerged from a study of T cell responses to AZD1222 COVID-19 vaccine. Produced via immunoSEQ multiplex PCR; TCRdb's table is partial and in-frame only. The sample contains 80,000 or so clones, nearly 90% of which appear only once. In germline, CDR1 is KGHSH, CDR2 LQKENI. The CDR3 covers 14 residues. The V gene lost 6 bases and the J gene lost 4 bases, with 15 bases spanning the gap. The sample in question was peripheral blood, obtained on day 0 of AZD1222 vaccination. This TCR came from an adult in good health. The chain links TRBV18 to TRBJ2-5; perhaps D is TRBD1 or TRBD2 (6 bases each). The CDR3 region is CASSLQGGGETQYF. The CDR3 DNA reads as TGTGCCAGCTCGTTACAGGGAGGAGGAGAGACCCAGTACTTC.